The 8 T cell receptor beta chains listed next were all sequenced from one sample in a study of T-cell memory formation after mild COVID-19. TCRdb reprocessed the 5' RACE reads via MiXCR and lists one record per CDR3 protein. The repertoire consists of a few hundred thousand distinct CDR3 sequences, with roughly 22% occurring once and the leading ten covering about 8.7%. The sample taken for sequencing was PBMCs or a T cell subset sorted from them (not recorded which). The receptor set was obtained from an adult woman who had mild COVID-19 (a few samples of this study predate the infection). Cell type and time point are not known.

The chain combines TRBV30 with TRBJ2-5; D ambiguous. Germline V gene lookup returns CDR1 GTSNPN and CDR2 SVGIG (reference sequence). The V gene lost 5 bases and the J gene lost 4 bases, with 8 bases spanning the gap. This CDR3 is built from 11 residues. In DNA form, the CDR3 reads TGTGCCTGGGCCCTAGGAGAGACCCAGTACTTC. Translation: CAWALGETQYF.

This clonotype was seen only a few times. The genes are TRBV2 and TRBJ1-1; the D is unclear. Trimming pared 8 bases from V and 0 bases from J, leaving 13 bases between. This CDR3 is built from 14 residues. CDR1 and CDR2 from the germline V gene are SNHLY and FYNNEI. The CDR3: CASVSQPMNTEAFF. The DNA of the CDR3 is TGTGCCAGCGTGAGTCAGCCCATGAACACTGAAGCTTTCTTT.

This clonotype was counted between two and nine times. The genes are TRBV6-5 and TRBJ2-6; D not certain. CDR3 length equals 16 residues. The germline V gene has CDR1 MNHEY and CDR2 SVGAGI. Trimming pared 6 bases from V and 1 base from J, leaving 13 bases between. As DNA, the CDR3 is TGTGCCAGCAGCTCCATATTGGCGTCTGGGGCCAACGTCCTGACTTTC. Translating gives CASSSILASGANVLTF.

CDR3 in amino acids: CASSFGLPYEAFF. The CDR3 DNA follows: TGTGCCAGCAGTTTCGGGCTACCTTATGAAGCTTTCTTT. The chain is built from TRBV12-3 or TRBV12-4 and TRBJ1-1; D gene unclear. The CDR3 has 13 amino acids. Between the trimmed V and J ends, which lost 3 bases and 7 bases, there was a span of 12 bases.

The V and J genes are TRBV24-1 and TRBJ2-1; 7 bases align to TRBD2. The CDR3 totals 15 residues. V was clipped by 2 bases and J by 5 bases; unmatched bases: 5. Per the germline V gene, CDR1 is KGHDR and CDR2 is SFDVKD. The CDR3 region has the DNA TGTGCCACCAGTGATTGGGGAGCGGGGAACAATGAGCAGTTCTTC. Translated: CATSDWGAGNNEQFF.

V gene TRBV4-1 combines with J gene TRBJ1-1; D is ambiguous. This CDR3 has 13 residues. Germline V gives CDR1 MGHRA, CDR2 YSYEKL. V dropped 4 bases and J dropped 4 bases, with 10 bases sitting between them. The CDR3 nucleotides are TGCGCCAGCAGCCTAGACGCCGGCACTGAAGCTTTCTTT. This encodes CASSLDAGTEAFF.

The chain is built from TRBV5-1 and TRBJ2-7, with 8 positions matching TRBD1. Losses at the gene ends were 2 bases for V and 3 bases for J; bases not matched to a gene: 7. In germline, CDR1 is SGHRS, CDR2 YFSETQ. This CDR3 is built from 15 residues. CDR3 amino acids: CASSLGTGTVYEQYF. Written as DNA, the CDR3 is TGCGCCAGCAGCTTAGGGACAGGTACGGTCTACGAGCAGTACTTC.

V usage is TRBV29-1 and J usage is TRBJ1-2; TRBD1 might be the D (5 bases). The CDR3 consists of 13 residues. V lost 6 bases and J lost 3, with 14 bases in between. Germline V gene lookup returns CDR1 SQVTM and CDR2 ANQGSEA. This CDR3 is CSVKAGRDYGYTF. The CDR3 DNA sequence: TGCAGCGTAAAGGCGGGGCGGGACTATGGCTACACCTTC.